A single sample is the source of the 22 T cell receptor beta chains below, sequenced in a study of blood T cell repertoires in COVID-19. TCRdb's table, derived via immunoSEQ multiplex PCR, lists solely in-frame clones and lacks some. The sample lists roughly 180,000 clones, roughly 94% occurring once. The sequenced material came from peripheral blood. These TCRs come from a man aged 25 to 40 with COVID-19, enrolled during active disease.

The CDR3 sequence is CASSLDTGGLKTQYF. CDR3 DNA sequence: TGTGCCAGCAGCTTAGATACAGGGGGCTTGAAGACCCAGTACTTC. The rearrangement links TRBV7-9 to TRBJ2-5; TRBD1 matches 9 bases. J was trimmed by 6 bases and V by 1 base; bases with no gene match: 6. The germline gives CDR1 SEHNR, CDR2 FQNEAQ (reference sequence). The CDR3 is 15 amino acids.

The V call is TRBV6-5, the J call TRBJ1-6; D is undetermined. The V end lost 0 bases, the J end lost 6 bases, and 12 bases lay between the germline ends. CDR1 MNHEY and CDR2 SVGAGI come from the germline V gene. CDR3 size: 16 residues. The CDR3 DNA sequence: TGTGCCAGCAGTTACTCGAGAGGAGGGAGTAATTCACCCCTCCACTTT. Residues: CASSYSRGGSNSPLHF.

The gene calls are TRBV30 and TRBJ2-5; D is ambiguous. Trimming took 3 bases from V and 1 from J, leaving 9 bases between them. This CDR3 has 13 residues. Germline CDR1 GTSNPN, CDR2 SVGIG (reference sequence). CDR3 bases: TGTGCCTGGAGCAACAGAGCCCAAGAGACCCAGTACTTC. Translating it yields CAWSNRAQETQYF. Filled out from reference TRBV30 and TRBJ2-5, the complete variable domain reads SQTIHQWPATLVQPVGSPLSLECTVEGTSNPNLYWYRQAAGRGLQLLFYSVGIGQISSEVPQNLSASRPQDRQFILSSKKLLLSDSGFYLCAWSNRAQETQYFGPGTRLLVL.

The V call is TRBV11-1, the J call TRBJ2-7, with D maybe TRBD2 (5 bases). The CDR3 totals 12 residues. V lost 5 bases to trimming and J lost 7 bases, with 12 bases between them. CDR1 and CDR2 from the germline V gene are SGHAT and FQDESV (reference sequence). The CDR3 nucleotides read TGTGCCAGCAGCCCCGCCGGGGAGGAGCAGTACTTC. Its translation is CASSPAGEEQYF.

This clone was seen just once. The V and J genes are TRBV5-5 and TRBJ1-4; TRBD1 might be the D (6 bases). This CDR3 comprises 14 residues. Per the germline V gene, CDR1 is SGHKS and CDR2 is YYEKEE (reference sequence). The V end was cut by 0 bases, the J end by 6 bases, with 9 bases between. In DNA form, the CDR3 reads TGTGCCAGCAGCTTGGAAGCAGGGGATGAAAAACTGTTTTTT. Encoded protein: CASSLEAGDEKLFF.

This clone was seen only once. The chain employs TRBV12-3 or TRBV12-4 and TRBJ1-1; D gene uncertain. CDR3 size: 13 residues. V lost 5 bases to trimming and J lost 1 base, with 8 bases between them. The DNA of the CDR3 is TGTGCCAGCAGTCCTCTCAGGAACACTGAAGCTTTCTTT. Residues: CASSPLRNTEAFF.

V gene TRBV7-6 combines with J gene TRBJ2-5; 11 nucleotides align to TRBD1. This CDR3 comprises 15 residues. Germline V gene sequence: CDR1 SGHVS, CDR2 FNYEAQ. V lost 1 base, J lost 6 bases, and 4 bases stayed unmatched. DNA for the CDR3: TGTGCCAGCAGCTTAGGGACAGGGGGCGCGAAGACCCAGTACTTC. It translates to CASSLGTGGAKTQYF.

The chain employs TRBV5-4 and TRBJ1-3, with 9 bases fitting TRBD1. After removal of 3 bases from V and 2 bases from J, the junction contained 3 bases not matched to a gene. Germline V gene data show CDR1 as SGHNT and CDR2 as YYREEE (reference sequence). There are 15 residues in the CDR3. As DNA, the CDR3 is TGTGCCAGCAGCTGGGGGACAGGGACTGGAAACACCATATATTTT. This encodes CASSWGTGTGNTIYF.

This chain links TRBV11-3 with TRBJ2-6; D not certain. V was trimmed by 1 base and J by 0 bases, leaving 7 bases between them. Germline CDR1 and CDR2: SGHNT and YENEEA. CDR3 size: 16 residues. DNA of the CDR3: TGTGCCAGCAGCTTAGTACTCTCCTCTGGGGCCAACGTCCTGACTTTC. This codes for CASSLVLSSGANVLTF.

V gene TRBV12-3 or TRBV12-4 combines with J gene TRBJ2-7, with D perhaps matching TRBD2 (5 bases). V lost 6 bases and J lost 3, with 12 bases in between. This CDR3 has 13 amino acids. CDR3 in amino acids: CASRLGVHYEQYF. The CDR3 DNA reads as TGTGCCAGCAGACTCGGGGTCCACTACGAGCAGTACTTC.

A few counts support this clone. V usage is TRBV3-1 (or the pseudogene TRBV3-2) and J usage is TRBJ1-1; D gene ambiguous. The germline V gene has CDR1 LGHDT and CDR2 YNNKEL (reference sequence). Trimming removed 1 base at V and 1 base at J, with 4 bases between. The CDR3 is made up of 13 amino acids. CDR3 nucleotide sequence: TGTGCCAGCAGCCAAGCAGGGAACACTGAAGCTTTCTTT. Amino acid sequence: CASSQAGNTEAFF.

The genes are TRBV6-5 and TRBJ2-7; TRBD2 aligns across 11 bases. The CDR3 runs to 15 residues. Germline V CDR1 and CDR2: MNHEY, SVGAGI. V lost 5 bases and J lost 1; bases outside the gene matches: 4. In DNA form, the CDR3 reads TGTGCCAGCAGTCTACTAGCGGGGGATTCCTACGAGCAGTACTTC. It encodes CASSLLAGDSYEQYF.

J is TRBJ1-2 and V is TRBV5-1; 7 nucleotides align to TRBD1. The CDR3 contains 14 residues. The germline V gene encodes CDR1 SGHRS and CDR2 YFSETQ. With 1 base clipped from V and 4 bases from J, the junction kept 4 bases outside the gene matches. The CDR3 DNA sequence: TGCGCCAGCAGCTTGCCGGGACAGATCTATGGCTACACCTTC. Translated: CASSLPGQIYGYTF.

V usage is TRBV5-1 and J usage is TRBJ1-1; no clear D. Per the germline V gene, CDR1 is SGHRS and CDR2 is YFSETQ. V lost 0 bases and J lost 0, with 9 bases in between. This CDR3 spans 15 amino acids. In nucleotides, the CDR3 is TGCGCCAGCAGCTTGGTCGCGGGGATGAACACTGAAGCTTTCTTT. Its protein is CASSLVAGMNTEAFF.

The CDR3 DNA is TGTGCCAGCAGTTTCTCCGTGGGGGAGCTGTTTTTT. This translates into CASSFSVGELFF. This chain uses TRBV27 with TRBJ2-2, with no clear D. The CDR3 sequence is 12 residues long. The germline V and J ends were trimmed by 3 bases and 8 bases, with 7 bases remaining between them. The V gene's germline CDR1 is MNHEY and CDR2 SMNVEV (reference sequence).

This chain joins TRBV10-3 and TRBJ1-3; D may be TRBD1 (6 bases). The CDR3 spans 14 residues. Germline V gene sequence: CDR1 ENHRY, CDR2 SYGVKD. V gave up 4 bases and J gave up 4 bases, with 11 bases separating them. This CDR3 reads CAISVQGAGNTIYF. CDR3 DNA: TGTGCCATCAGTGTACAGGGCGCCGGAAACACCATATATTTT.

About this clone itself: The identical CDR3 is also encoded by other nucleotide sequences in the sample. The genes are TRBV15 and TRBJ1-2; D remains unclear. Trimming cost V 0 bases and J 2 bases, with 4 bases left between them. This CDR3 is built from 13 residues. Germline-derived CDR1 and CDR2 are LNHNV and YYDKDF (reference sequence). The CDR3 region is CATSRDQNYGYTF. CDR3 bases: TGTGCCACCAGCAGAGACCAGAACTATGGCTACACCTTC.

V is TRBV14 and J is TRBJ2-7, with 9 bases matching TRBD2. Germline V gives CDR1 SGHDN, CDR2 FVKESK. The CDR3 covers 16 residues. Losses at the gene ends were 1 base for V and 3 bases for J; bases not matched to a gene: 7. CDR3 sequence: CASSQGVAGEVYEQYF. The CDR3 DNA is TGTGCCAGCAGCCAAGGGGTAGCGGGGGAAGTCTACGAGCAGTACTTC.

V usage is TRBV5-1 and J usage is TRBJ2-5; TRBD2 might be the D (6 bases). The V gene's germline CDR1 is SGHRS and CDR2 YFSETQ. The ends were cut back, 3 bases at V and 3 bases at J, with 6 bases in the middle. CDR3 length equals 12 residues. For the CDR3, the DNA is TGCGCCAGCAGCTGGGGGGAAGAGACCCAGTACTTC. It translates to CASSWGEETQYF.

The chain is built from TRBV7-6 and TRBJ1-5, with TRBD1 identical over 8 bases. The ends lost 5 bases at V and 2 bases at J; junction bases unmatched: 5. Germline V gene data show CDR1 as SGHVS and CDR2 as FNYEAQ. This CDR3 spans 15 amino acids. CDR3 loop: CASSRAGGCNQPQHF. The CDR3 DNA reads TGTGCCAGCAGCCGGGCAGGGGGCTGCAATCAGCCCCAGCATTTT.

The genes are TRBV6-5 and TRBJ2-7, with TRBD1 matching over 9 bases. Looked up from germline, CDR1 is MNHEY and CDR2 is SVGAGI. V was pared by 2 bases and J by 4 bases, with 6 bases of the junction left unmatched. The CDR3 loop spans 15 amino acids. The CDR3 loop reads CASSYQTGGLYEQYF. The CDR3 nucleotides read TGTGCCAGCAGTTACCAGACAGGGGGACTTTACGAGCAGTACTTC.

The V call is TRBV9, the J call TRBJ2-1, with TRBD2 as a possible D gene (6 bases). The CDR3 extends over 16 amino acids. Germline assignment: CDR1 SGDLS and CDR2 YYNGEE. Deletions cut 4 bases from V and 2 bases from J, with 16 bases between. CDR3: CASSTWAGTTYNEQFF. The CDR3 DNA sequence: TGTGCCAGCAGCACCTGGGCGGGGACGACCTACAATGAGCAGTTCTTC.